Presented here are 18 T cell receptor beta chains from one specimen sequenced in a study of post-analysis software for immune sequencing data. No antigens are known for them. General observations from the study: With TRBV5-6, TRBV5-1 and TRBV20-1 included, about five TRBV segments were more frequent in patients than in controls.

Prepared TCR beta cDNA libraries contained unique molecular identifiers. One entry per CDR3 protein, called by TCRdb with MiXCR from the PCR reads. Of 430,000 or so distinct CDR3 sequences in the sample, 35% to 45% are singletons; the top ten hold about 8%. The sequencing sample was made of blood. The source is a girl aged 2 to 9 with multiple sclerosis.

The chain links TRBV7-3 to TRBJ1-2, with TRBD1 identical over 9 bases. Germline values: CDR1 SGHTA, CDR2 FQGTGA. Losses at the gene ends were 5 bases for V and 4 bases for J; bases not matched to a gene: 8. CDR3 length equals 15 residues. This CDR3 is CASSPQDRGPYGYTF. The CDR3 region has the DNA TGTGCCAGCAGCCCCCAGGACAGGGGACCCTATGGCTACACCTTC.

The chain uses TRBV4-2 and TRBJ1-5; D is possibly TRBD1 (6 bases). This CDR3 has 16 residues. Deletions cut 0 bases from V and 7 bases from J, with 16 bases between. The V gene's germline CDR1 is LGHNA and CDR2 YNFKEQ. CDR3 DNA sequence: TGTGCCAGCAGCCAAGATATAAGGGGGGGAAGGCAGCCCCAGCATTTT. Its protein product is CASSQDIRGGRQPQHF.

This clonotype appeared once. J is TRBJ2-5 and V is TRBV5-5, with TRBD2 identical over 10 bases. The germline CDR1 and CDR2 sequences are SGHKS and YYEKEE (reference sequence). Germline trimming cut 0 bases from V and 2 bases from J; bases unmatched to any gene: 4. The CDR3 length is 16 residues. The CDR3 DNA follows: TGTGCCAGCAGCTTGGTCACTAGCGGGGATCAAGAGACCCAGTACTTC. Residues: CASSLVTSGDQETQYF.

This chain uses TRBV5-1 with TRBJ2-1; TRBD1 matches 8 bases. V shed 4 bases and J 7 bases; nucleotides not matched to a gene: 10. The CDR3 totals 15 residues. The germline V gene encodes CDR1 SGHRS and CDR2 YFSETQ. The CDR3 DNA reads as TGCGCCAGCAGCGTTCAGGGACAGGAAACTAATGAGCAGTTCTTC. It codes for CASSVQGQETNEQFF.

The chain is built from TRBV2 and TRBJ2-7, with a weak D call TRBD1 (5 bases). Per germline, CDR1 SNHLY and CDR2 FYNNEI. Trimming cost V 8 bases and J 0 bases, with 20 bases left between them. This CDR3 comprises 16 residues. Here the CDR3 DNA reads TGTGCCAGCGGGGCCAGCAACTTATTCGTCTCCTACGAGCAGTACTTC. It encodes CASGASNLFVSYEQYF.

V is TRBV6-5 and J is TRBJ1-1, with D uncertain. The length of the CDR3 is 15 residues. Trimming pared 0 bases from V and 2 bases from J, leaving 10 bases between. CDR1 is MNHEY and CDR2 is SVGAGI in the germline V gene. Here the CDR3 reads CASSYSYDVNTEAFF. The CDR3 region has the DNA TGTGCCAGCAGTTACTCGTACGACGTTAACACTGAAGCTTTCTTT.

This clonotype has just a few counts. The chain combines TRBV6-2 or TRBV6-3 with TRBJ2-7; 9 nucleotides match TRBD2. The J segment lost 4 bases and the V segment lost 0 bases, leaving 10 bases of the junction unmatched. CDR3 length: 17 amino acids. Germline values: CDR1 MNHEY, CDR2 SVGEGT. The CDR3 sequence is CASSYSRVASGIYEQYF. The CDR3 DNA is TGTGCCAGCAGTTACTCGAGAGTGGCTAGCGGGATTTACGAGCAGTACTTC.

V usage is TRBV6-6 and J usage is TRBJ1-4; D call uncertain. CDR3 size: 14 residues. Trimming shortened V by 7 bases and J by 8 bases, and 17 bases separated the two germline ends. Germline values: CDR1 MNHNY, CDR2 SVGAGI (reference sequence). The CDR3 here is CASTGWEGGEKLFF. CDR3 coding DNA: TGTGCCAGCACCGGCTGGGAGGGTGGCGAAAAACTGTTTTTT.

This rearrangement joins TRBV2 to TRBJ2-1; 8 positions match TRBD1. The CDR3 spans 14 residues. Germline assignment: CDR1 SNHLY and CDR2 FYNNEI. V shed 5 bases and J 9 bases; nucleotides not matched to a gene: 9. The CDR3 DNA sequence: TGTGCCAGCAGTCCGCAGGGGGCGTTTACTGAGCAGTTCTTC. It codes for CASSPQGAFTEQFF.

The genes are TRBV20-1 and TRBJ2-5, with 9 bases identical to TRBD2. The CDR3 consists of 15 residues. J was trimmed by 2 bases and V by 2 bases; bases with no gene match: 6. Germline V gene sequence: CDR1 DFQATT, CDR2 SNEGSKA (reference sequence). CDR3 bases: TGCAGTGCTAGACCCCTCCTAGCGGGACAAGAGACCCAGTACTTC. Translated: CSARPLLAGQETQYF.

The chain employs TRBV29-1 and TRBJ2-5; D is possibly TRBD2 (5 bases). This CDR3 is built from 11 residues. The germline V and J ends were trimmed by 8 bases and 6 bases, with 13 bases remaining between them. Germline CDR1 and CDR2: SQVTM and ANQGSEA. CDR3 in DNA: TGCAGCAGAGTTGGGGAGAAGACCCAGTACTTC. Translating it yields CSRVGEKTQYF. The entire variable domain, with the rest obtained from reference TRBV29-1 and TRBJ2-5, is as follows: SAVISQKPSRDICQRGTSLTIQCQVDSQVTMMFWYRQQPGQSLTLIATANQGSEATYESGFVIDKFPISRPNLTFSTLTVSNMSPEDSSIYLCSRVGEKTQYFGPGTRLLVL.

This clonotype has only a few counts. The chain combines TRBV5-5 with TRBJ1-5, with D possibly matching TRBD1 (5 bases). The CDR3 is made up of 15 amino acids. From germline, CDR1 is SGHKS and CDR2 YYEKEE (reference sequence). V was shortened by 3 bases and J by 7 bases, with 17 bases between the two germline ends. The CDR3 DNA reads TGTGCCAGCAGCTACCGGGTCCTAGAGGGGCAGCCCCAGCATTTT. It translates to CASSYRVLEGQPQHF.

Comments on this clonotype: One end of the junction varies from germline; a read error may be responsible. The CDR3 spells CASGVAGGLADEQYF. CDR3 in DNA: TGTGCCAGCGGCGTAGCCGGCGGGCTAGCTGACGAGCAGTACTTC. The gene calls are TRBV9 and TRBJ2-7; TRBD2 might be the D (5 bases). Per the germline V gene, CDR1 is SGDLS and CDR2 is YYNGEE. CDR3 length: 15 amino acids. The variable domain in full, completed from reference TRBV9 and TRBJ2-7, reads DSGVTQTPKHLITATGQRVTLRCSPRSGDLSVYWYQQSLDQGLQFLIQYYNGEERAKGNILERFSAQQFPDLHSELNLSSLELGDSALYFCASGVAGGLADEQYFGPGTRLTVT.

This clonotype was detected only a few times. The chain uses TRBV7-2 and TRBJ1-5; 7 bases fit TRBD1. CDR1 is SGHTA and CDR2 is FQGNSA in the germline V gene. This CDR3 region has 14 residues. V lost 10 bases to trimming and J lost 0 bases; unmatched junction nucleotides: 6. CDR3 bases: TGTGCCAATACCGGGACAGCTAGCAATCAGCCCCAGCATTTT. This translates into CANTGTASNQPQHF.

The rearrangement uses TRBV20-1 and TRBJ2-3, with TRBD2 matching 7 bases. This CDR3 has 17 residues. Germline V gives CDR1 DFQATT, CDR2 SNEGSKA (reference sequence). With V trimmed by 2 bases and J by 0 bases, 11 bases remained unmatched. In DNA form, the CDR3 reads TGCAGTGCTAGACCACTGGGGGGGGTTCTTAGCACAGATACGCAGTATTTT. It codes for CSARPLGGVLSTDTQYF.

The V and J genes are TRBV7-2 and TRBJ2-4; D is perhaps TRBD1 or TRBD2 (5 bases each). This CDR3 comprises 15 residues. Germline-derived CDR1 and CDR2 are SGHTA and FQGNSA. Trimming shortened V by 6 bases and J by 4 bases, and 16 bases separated the two germline ends. CDR3 bases: TGTGCCAGCAGTTCGACCGGGACCTTAAAAAACATTCAGTACTTC. It codes for CASSSTGTLKNIQYF.

V and J are TRBV12-3 or TRBV12-4 and TRBJ2-4; D may be TRBD2 (6 bases). The DNA end is more similar to TRBJ2-7, so the J call may be wrong. CDR3 length: 16 residues. CDR3 loop: CASSPPGTFPTYEQYF. The CDR3 DNA is TGTGCCAGCAGTCCGCCGGGGACTTTTCCTACCTACGAGCAGTACTTC.

The V call is TRBV21-1, the J call TRBJ1-2; TRBD1 is the table's D call and was not checked against the DNA. TRBV21-1 is tagged as a pseudogene. This CDR3 region has 13 residues. CDR3 sequence (DNA): TGTGCCAGCAGCCGTCCCCCCGGGCGCGGCTACACCTTC. Translated: CASSRPPGRGYTF.